Reported below is one TCR beta chain. Trimming removed 6 bases from V and 2 bases from J, with 9 bases in between. Looked up from germline, CDR1 is KGHSH and CDR2 is LQKENI. The CDR3 length is 13 residues. This sample is drawn from a study of blood T cell repertoires in COVID-19. The authors' processing: Reference gene primer amplification yielded estimated nucleated cell counts. Assay used: immunoSEQ multiplex PCR; TCRdb lists only in-frame clones, some missing. The D gene and trimming were derived from the DNA, and the V and J assignments and clone size from that table. The sample has 200,000 to 300,000 clones; about 80% are singletons.

This sequence originates from a man aged 25 to 45 who had recovered from COVID-19. The rearrangement joins TRBV18 to TRBJ2-3; D is ambiguous. Source material: peripheral blood. CDR3 sequence reads: CASSKPPTDTQYF. CDR3 nucleotides: TGTGCCAGCTCGAAGCCCCCCACAGATACGCAGTATTTT.